These 20 T cell receptor beta chains were all obtained from the same sample, sequenced in a study of cytomegalovirus exposure and HLA in healthy donors. Primers: 60 Vbeta forward and 13 Jbeta reverse. TCRdb's table, derived via immunoSEQ multiplex PCR, lists solely in-frame clones and lacks some. In the table there are about 97,000 clones, 70% to 80% of which are singletons. The material sequenced was PBMCs. The receptors here all came from a male donor in good health and CMV-seropositive.

V gene TRBV5-1 combines with J gene TRBJ2-5; TRBD2 aligns across 8 bases. This CDR3 is built from 17 residues. V was pared by 1 base and J by 5 bases, with 13 bases of the junction left unmatched. The germline V gene has CDR1 SGHRS and CDR2 YFSETQ. CDR3 sequence (DNA): TGCGCCAGCAGCTTGAGGGGCCGGTCCGCGGGAGGTGAGACCCAGTACTTC. This translates into CASSLRGRSAGGETQYF. Variable domain in full (rest from reference TRBV5-1 and TRBJ2-5): KAGVTQTPRYLIKTRGQQVTLSCSPISGHRSVSWYQQTPGQGLQFLFEYFSETQRNKGNFPGRFSGRQFSNSRSEMNVSTLELGDSALYLCASSLRGRSAGGETQYFGPGTRLLVL.

This clone was seen only once. Sequence at one end of the junction differs from germline and may be a read error. The genes are TRBV11-3 and TRBJ2-4, with 7 bases that match TRBD1. This CDR3 has 15 residues. Germline assignment: CDR1 SGHNT and CDR2 YENEEA. The CDR3 region has the DNA TGTGCCAGCAGCAAAGGGGGCAATGCCAAAAACAGTCAGTACTTC. It yields the protein CASSKGGNAKNSQYF.

This chain joins TRBV6-1 and TRBJ2-3; 10 bases fit TRBD2. The trim removed 4 bases at V and 4 bases at J, leaving 11 bases unmatched. The V gene's germline CDR1 is MNHNS and CDR2 SASEGT. This CDR3 comprises 17 residues. The CDR3 spells CASSALWGAGGADTQYF. The CDR3 region has the DNA TGTGCCAGCAGTGCCCTCTGGGGAGCGGGAGGGGCAGATACGCAGTATTTT.

The V and J genes are TRBV5-1 and TRBJ2-5; 8 bases match TRBD2. There are 14 residues in the CDR3. The germline V gene has CDR1 SGHRS and CDR2 YFSETQ. The J segment lost 4 bases and the V segment lost 2 bases, leaving 4 bases of the junction unmatched. For the CDR3, the DNA is TGCGCCAGCAGCTTAAGCGGGAGACGAGAGACCCAGTACTTC. Protein sequence: CASSLSGRRETQYF.

V and J are TRBV5-1 and TRBJ2-1, with 10 bases lining up with TRBD1. V dropped 2 bases and J dropped 4; count of bases not matched to a gene: 3. There are 15 residues in the CDR3. Looked up from germline, CDR1 is SGHRS and CDR2 is YFSETQ. The DNA for the CDR3 is TGCGCCAGCAGCTTAGGGGGACAGGGGTACAATGAGCAGTTCTTC. Translating gives CASSLGGQGYNEQFF.

A few counts support this clone. CDR3 DNA: TGTGCCAGCAGTTTTAGGGGTGCGGGAGTGAATTACTACGAGCAGTACTTC. Translating it yields CASSFRGAGVNYYEQYF. This rearrangement joins TRBV27 to TRBJ2-7; 7 bases align to TRBD2. CDR1 MNHEY and CDR2 SMNVEV come from the germline V gene (reference sequence). The CDR3 sequence is 17 residues long. With 3 bases clipped from V and 3 bases from J, the junction kept 14 bases outside the gene matches.

The genes are TRBV7-2 and TRBJ2-1; TRBD2 matches at 11 bases. Trimming cost V 6 bases and J 5 bases; bases outside gene matches: 6. This CDR3 spans 15 amino acids. CDR1 and CDR2 from the germline V gene are SGHTA and FQGNSA. Here the CDR3 DNA reads TGTGCCAGCAGTTATACTAGCGGGAGCCACAATGAGCAGTTCTTC. Its protein product is CASSYTSGSHNEQFF.

The chain uses TRBV27 and TRBJ2-3; D call uncertain. CDR3 size: 16 residues. CDR1 MNHEY and CDR2 SMNVEV come from the germline V gene (reference sequence). The germline V and J ends were trimmed by 3 bases and 1 base, with 14 bases remaining between them. Here the CDR3 DNA reads TGTGCCAGCAGTTTTTCTAGATCGTCCCGCACAGATACGCAGTATTTT. Translation: CASSFSRSSRTDTQYF.

This clone was detected a few times. The chain uses TRBV5-1 and TRBJ2-5; the D is unclear. Trimming left V 4 bases short and J 3 bases short, with 10 bases between. Germline lookup yields CDR1 SGHRS and CDR2 YFSETQ. There are 13 residues in the CDR3. The DNA for the CDR3 is TGCGCCAGCAGCCTCGTGTCCGAAGAGACCCAGTACTTC. It yields the protein CASSLVSEETQYF.

The J gene is TRBJ2-7, the V gene TRBV4-3; D may be TRBD2 (7 bases). Trimming stripped 5 bases from V and 3 bases from J, with 14 bases between. This CDR3 spans 14 amino acids. Germline V CDR1 and CDR2: LGHNA, YSLEER. The CDR3 DNA is TGCGCCAGCAGCGAAAAGGGGGAGGGCTACGAGCAGTACTTC. Protein product: CASSEKGEGYEQYF.

The rearrangement joins TRBV30 to TRBJ2-3; a possible D gene is TRBD2 (6 bases). From germline, CDR1 is GTSNPN and CDR2 SVGIG (reference sequence). The CDR3 contains 15 residues. V was cut by 2 bases and J by 1 base, with 13 bases left in between. The CDR3 region has the DNA TGTGCCTGGAGTATTAGCACGGGGGGCACAGATACGCAGTATTTT. Amino acid sequence: CAWSISTGGTDTQYF.

This clone has a handful of counts. The chain joins TRBV5-1 to TRBJ2-1, with 8 positions matching TRBD1. J was trimmed by 4 bases and V by 3 bases; bases with no gene match: 9. In germline, CDR1 is SGHRS, CDR2 YFSETQ. This CDR3 region has 16 residues. The DNA for the CDR3 is TGCGCCAGCAGCTCCCGGGGACAGGCCGCGTACAATGAGCAGTTCTTC. Amino acid sequence: CASSSRGQAAYNEQFF.

The chain couples TRBV4-3 to TRBJ1-2; no definite D call. V was shortened by 0 bases and J by 4 bases, with 9 bases between the two germline ends. This CDR3 has 14 amino acids. Germline CDR1 is LGHNA and CDR2 is YSLEER. CDR3 nucleotide sequence: TGCGCCAGCAGCCAAGATCGATACAGCTATGGCTACACCTTC. This codes for CASSQDRYSYGYTF.

V is TRBV30 and J is TRBJ1-1; D might be TRBD1 (5 bases). Germline V CDR1 and CDR2: GTSNPN, SVGIG (reference sequence). V dropped 0 bases and J dropped 11 bases, with 28 bases sitting between them. The CDR3 loop spans 17 amino acids. This CDR3 is CAWSVRGGGVRSPVAFF. Written as DNA, the CDR3 is TGTGCCTGGAGTGTAAGAGGTGGAGGGGTCAGGTCCCCCGTCGCTTTCTTT.

The sample holds one count of this clone. One end of the junction does not line up with germline, which may come from a read error. V is TRBV27 and J is TRBJ2-5, with TRBD2 matching 7 bases. The CDR3 runs to 14 residues. The germline gives CDR1 MNHEY, CDR2 SMNVEV (reference sequence). The CDR3 sequence is CVSTKVAGVETLYF. In DNA form, the CDR3 reads TGTGTCAGCACCAAAGTCGCGGGAGTAGAGACCCTGTACTTC.

This clone has more than one count but fewer than ten. V and J are TRBV11-2 and TRBJ2-3; D perhaps matches TRBD1 (6 bases). V was pared by 0 bases and J by 3 bases, with 7 bases between. The germline V gene has CDR1 SGHAT and CDR2 FQNNGV. CDR3 size: 14 residues. The CDR3 nucleotides read TGTGCCAGCAGCTTAGATCAGGGGACAGATACGCAGTATTTT. It translates to CASSLDQGTDTQYF.

This clone appeared a few times. The gene calls are TRBV28 and TRBJ2-3, with 8 bases lining up with TRBD1. The CDR3 runs to 15 residues. CDR1 is MDHEN and CDR2 is SYDVKM in the germline V gene. The V and J ends lost 4 bases and 2 bases, in that order; junction bases with no gene match: 5. CDR3 bases: TGTGCCAGCAGTTGGGGGACAGGCCTCACAGATACGCAGTATTTT. Translation: CASSWGTGLTDTQYF.

The chain has TRBV5-1 and TRBJ2-1, with 7 bases fitting TRBD1. Germline V CDR1 and CDR2: SGHRS, YFSETQ. Germline trimming cut 3 bases from V and 6 bases from J; bases unmatched to any gene: 9. This CDR3 region has 15 residues. CDR3 in DNA: TGCGCCAGCAGCTCTTTATCCGGGACAGCCAATGAGCAGTTCTTC. The encoded protein is CASSSLSGTANEQFF.

The chain combines TRBV28 with TRBJ1-5; a weak D match, TRBD1 (6 bases). V lost 7 bases and J 0 bases, leaving 19 bases between the germline ends. This CDR3 is built from 17 residues. Germline CDR1 reads MDHEN; CDR2 reads SYDVKM. The CDR3, as DNA: TGTGCCAGCACGCCACCCCAGGGGAGTTATAGCAATCAGCCCCAGCATTTT. Translated: CASTPPQGSYSNQPQHF.

The rearrangement uses TRBV28 and TRBJ2-5; 8 bases fit TRBD2. Germline CDR1 and CDR2: MDHEN and SYDVKM. The CDR3 sequence is 15 residues long. V was clipped by 5 bases and J by 2 bases; unmatched bases: 7. Here the CDR3 reads CASSPAGELQETQYF. CDR3 bases: TGTGCCAGCAGTCCAGCGGGAGAGCTACAAGAGACCCAGTACTTC. The full variable domain, with the rest looked up from reference TRBV28 and TRBJ2-5, is DVKVTQSSRYLVKRTGEKVFLECVQDMDHENMFWYRQDPGLGLRLIYFSYDVKMKEKGDIPEGYSVSREKKERFSLILESASTNQTSMYLCASSPAGELQETQYFGPGTRLLVL.